These 20 T cell receptor beta chains were all obtained from the same sample, sequenced in a study of T cell responses to AZD1222 COVID-19 vaccine. Method: immunoSEQ multiplex PCR; TCRdb's copy keeps in-frame clones and lacks some. Of 35,000 to 55,000 clones in the sample, approximately 83% were seen once. The sequencing used peripheral blood, collected on day 0 of AZD1222 vaccination. Receptors were obtained from an adult in good health.

The J gene is TRBJ1-4, the V gene TRBV5-1; D possibly corresponds to TRBD1 (6 bases). This CDR3 is 15 amino acids long. CDR1 SGHRS and CDR2 YFSETQ come from the germline V gene. Trimming cost V 2 bases and J 0 bases, with 8 bases left between them. This CDR3 reads CASSLGQSTNEKLFF. CDR3 nucleotides: TGCGCCAGCAGCTTAGGACAGTCAACTAATGAAAAACTGTTTTTT. The variable domain in full, with the rest retrieved from reference TRBV5-1 and TRBJ1-4, is KAGVTQTPRYLIKTRGQQVTLSCSPISGHRSVSWYQQTPGQGLQFLFEYFSETQRNKGNFPGRFSGRQFSNSRSEMNVSTLELGDSALYLCASSLGQSTNEKLFFGSGTQLSVL.

V is TRBV6-5 and J is TRBJ1-1; D remains ambiguous. The length of the CDR3 is 13 residues. CDR1 is MNHEY, CDR2 SVGAGI, per germline. V lost 6 bases to trimming and J lost 9 bases, with 17 bases between them. The CDR3 DNA reads as TGTGCCAGCAGAAACCAGGAGGGTCTCCAAGCTTTCTTT. This sequence encodes CASRNQEGLQAFF.

The J gene is TRBJ2-7, the V gene TRBV7-2; D might be TRBD1 (5 bases). Germline assignment: CDR1 SGHTA and CDR2 FQGNSA. With 0 bases removed from V and 2 bases from J, the gap between germline ends came to 8 bases. The CDR3 has 14 residues. CDR3 region: CASSLAQTAYEQYF. The DNA of the CDR3 is TGTGCCAGCAGCTTAGCCCAGACAGCCTACGAGCAGTACTTC.

This clone turned up a few times. The gene calls are TRBV11-2 and TRBJ2-7, with D possibly matching TRBD2 (6 bases). Germline lookup yields CDR1 SGHAT and CDR2 FQNNGV. This CDR3 contains 14 residues. Trimming removed 0 bases at V and 5 bases at J, with 11 bases between. As DNA, the CDR3 is TGTGCCAGCAGCTTAGATCCGGGGAGGCACGAGCAGTACTTC. It yields the protein CASSLDPGRHEQYF.

The chain joins TRBV18 to TRBJ1-1, with D possibly being TRBD1 (5 bases). V lost 4 bases, J lost 4 bases, and 13 bases lay in between. This CDR3 region has 14 residues. CDR1 and CDR2 from the germline V gene are KGHSH and LQKENI. The CDR3 sequence: CASSLQDLGTEAFF. The CDR3 DNA follows: TGTGCCAGCTCACTACAGGATCTGGGCACTGAAGCTTTCTTT.

V gene TRBV2 combines with J gene TRBJ2-3, with D perhaps matching TRBD2 (6 bases). The CDR3 has 15 residues. The germline V gene encodes CDR1 SNHLY and CDR2 FYNNEI. The V and J ends lost 5 bases and 0 bases respectively, with 12 bases between them. The CDR3 is CASSSREASTDTQYF. DNA of the CDR3: TGTGCCAGCAGTTCTAGGGAGGCTAGCACAGATACGCAGTATTTT.

The V gene is TRBV30, the J gene TRBJ2-7, with 7 bases matching TRBD1. This CDR3 has 12 amino acids. CDR1 is GTSNPN and CDR2 is SVGIG in the germline V gene (reference sequence). The trim removed 5 bases at V and 4 bases at J, leaving 5 bases unmatched. CDR3 amino acids: CAWGQDGYEQYF. The CDR3 bases are TGTGCCTGGGGACAGGACGGATACGAGCAGTACTTC.

The J gene is TRBJ2-1, the V gene TRBV2; TRBD1 matches at 11 bases. This CDR3 has 14 amino acids. The germline V gene encodes CDR1 SNHLY and CDR2 FYNNEI. V lost 7 bases and J lost 9; bases outside the gene matches: 8. In DNA, the CDR3 is TGTGCCAGCAAATCGGACAGGGGGCAAGGTGAGCAGTTCTTC. Translating it yields CASKSDRGQGEQFF. The full variable domain, with the rest looked up from reference TRBV2 and TRBJ2-1, is EPEVTQTPSHQVTQMGQEVILRCVPISNHLYFYWYRQILGQKVEFLVSFYNNEISEKSEIFDDQFSVERPDGSNFTLKIRSTKLEDSAMYFCASKSDRGQGEQFFGPGTRLTVL.

The chain recombines TRBV28 with TRBJ1-1, with TRBD1 identical over 9 bases. This CDR3 comprises 16 residues. CDR1 and CDR2 (germline): MDHEN, SYDVKM. The V segment lost 8 bases and the J segment 2 bases; nucleotides outside the gene matches: 12. The CDR3 DNA follows: TGTGCCAGCGGGTACGCACAGGGGGCTATTAACACTGAAGCTTTCTTT. Translated: CASGYAQGAINTEAFF.

This chain joins TRBV27 and TRBJ1-5; a weak D match, TRBD1 (5 bases). Germline V gene lookup returns CDR1 MNHEY and CDR2 SMNVEV (reference sequence). The CDR3 runs to 15 residues. Trimming left V 6 bases short and J 1 base short, with 13 bases between. The CDR3 nucleotides read TGTGCCAGCAGCCTGATGGGGGAGAGCAATCAGCCCCAGCATTTT. This sequence encodes CASSLMGESNQPQHF.

CDR3 region: CAVRGPGANVLTF. The CDR3 DNA is TGTGCCGTCCGGGGGCCTGGGGCCAACGTCCTGACTTTC. The chain recombines TRBV12-3 or TRBV12-4 with TRBJ2-6; D is tentatively TRBD1 or TRBD2 (6 bases each). V was cut by 11 bases and J by 2 bases, with 10 bases left in between. This CDR3 region has 13 residues.

This clone was counted between two and nine times. CDR3 sequence: CASSAPGAGNQPQHF. The CDR3, as DNA: TGTGCCAGCAGCGCCCCGGGGGCCGGCAATCAGCCCCAGCATTTT. The chain employs TRBV7-9 and TRBJ1-5; TRBD1 might be the D (6 bases). V was pared by 5 bases and J by 2 bases, with 13 bases between. Germline V gives CDR1 SEHNR, CDR2 FQNEAQ (reference sequence). This CDR3 comprises 15 residues.

This clone has just a few counts. This chain uses TRBV19 with TRBJ2-2; no clear D. Trimming removed 8 bases from V and 8 bases from J, with 12 bases in between. This CDR3 is built from 12 residues. The V gene's germline CDR1 is LNHDA and CDR2 SQIVND (reference sequence). The CDR3 DNA reads as TGTGCCAGTTGGGTGGTTGGTGGGGAGCTGTTTTTT. Translated, it gives CASWVVGGELFF.

This rearrangement joins TRBV29-1 to TRBJ1-1; tentatively, D is TRBD1 (6 bases). CDR1 and CDR2 (germline): SQVTM, ANQGSEA. With 6 bases removed from V and 2 bases from J, the gap between germline ends came to 13 bases. There are 13 residues in the CDR3. CDR3 nucleotides: TGCAGCGTAACCTCGGGGGCTAACACTGAAGCTTTCTTT. As protein: CSVTSGANTEAFF.

V gene TRBV2 combines with J gene TRBJ1-3; D gene unclear. The CDR3 is 12 amino acids. Trimming took off 5 bases at V and 4 bases at J, with 6 bases between the two ends. Germline V gene data show CDR1 as SNHLY and CDR2 as FYNNEI. The CDR3 protein is CASSPTGNTIYF. The CDR3 DNA follows: TGTGCCAGCAGTCCCACGGGAAACACCATATATTTT.

The chain uses TRBV7-8 and TRBJ1-1; no clear D. The germline gives CDR1 SGHVS, CDR2 FQNEAQ. V lost 1 base and J lost 1, with 7 bases in between. CDR3 length: 14 residues. CDR3 DNA: TGTGCCAGCAGCTTAGGGTACGGGAACACTGAAGCTTTCTTT. Translating it yields CASSLGYGNTEAFF.

The J gene is TRBJ1-5, the V gene TRBV5-1; TRBD1 is a possible D gene (6 bases). V gave up 4 bases and J gave up 2 bases, with 13 bases separating them. Germline lookup yields CDR1 SGHRS and CDR2 YFSETQ. The CDR3 is made up of 15 amino acids. The CDR3 is CASSPQGVGNQPQHF. The CDR3 DNA reads as TGCGCCAGCAGCCCACAGGGAGTCGGCAATCAGCCCCAGCATTTT.

This rearrangement joins TRBV4-3 to TRBJ2-1; D is possibly TRBD2 (6 bases). Germline-derived CDR1 and CDR2 are LGHNA and YSLEER. This CDR3 comprises 18 residues. V was clipped by 0 bases and J by 0 bases, with 15 bases between them. CDR3 sequence (DNA): TGCGCCAGCAGCCAAGAATGGGGGGAGCCAAGCTCCTACAATGAGCAGTTCTTC. Its protein is CASSQEWGEPSSYNEQFF.

The chain links TRBV3-1 (or the pseudogene TRBV3-2) to TRBJ2-1; 11 positions match TRBD2. Germline loops: CDR1 LGHDT, CDR2 YNNKEL (reference sequence). V lost 5 bases and J lost 7; bases outside the gene matches: 7. The CDR3 runs to 15 residues. The CDR3 loop is CASSTTSGRTNEQFF. The CDR3 coding sequence is TGTGCCAGCAGCACCACTAGCGGGAGAACGAATGAGCAGTTCTTC.

This chain connects TRBV6-6 to TRBJ1-1, with D uncertain. The CDR3 covers 13 residues. In germline, CDR1 is MNHNY, CDR2 SVGAGI (reference sequence). V was cut by 3 bases and J by 1 base, with 6 bases left in between. CDR3 nucleotide sequence: TGTGCCAGCAGTTATTTCCGGAACACTGAAGCTTTCTTT. Translation: CASSYFRNTEAFF.